The 5 T cell receptor beta chains below all came from one sample that was sequenced in a study of blood T cell repertoires in COVID-19. Assay: immunoSEQ multiplex PCR; the TCRdb copy retains only in-frame clones and omits some. The sample consists of tens of thousands of clones, 80% to 90% of them appearing once. Input material: peripheral blood. The receptors stem from an elderly woman with active or convalescent COVID-19.

V usage is TRBV3-1 (or the pseudogene TRBV3-2) and J usage is TRBJ1-6; D uncertain. The CDR3 loop spans 14 amino acids. V dropped 1 base and J dropped 6 bases, with 7 bases sitting between them. Germline CDR1 reads LGHDT; CDR2 reads YNNKEL (reference sequence). The CDR3 DNA reads as TGTGCCAGCAGCCAAGGAGTCCTTAATTCACCCCTCCACTTT. This sequence encodes CASSQGVLNSPLHF.

The chain uses TRBV7-2 and TRBJ2-2; 7 bases match TRBD2. The germline gives CDR1 SGHTA, CDR2 FQGNSA. The trim removed 5 bases at V and 1 base at J, leaving 7 bases unmatched. CDR3 length equals 16 residues. The CDR3 loop is CASSPGLVLNTGELFF. DNA for the CDR3: TGTGCCAGCAGCCCTGGACTAGTTTTGAACACCGGGGAGCTGTTTTTT.

This chain uses TRBV9 with TRBJ2-3; 10 bases map to TRBD1. V lost 5 bases, J lost 4 bases, and 7 bases stayed unmatched. The length of the CDR3 is 15 residues. Germline V gene sequence: CDR1 SGDLS, CDR2 YYNGEE. The CDR3 reads CASRPGQGLADTQYF. The CDR3 DNA reads TGTGCCAGCAGGCCGGGACAGGGGTTAGCAGATACGCAGTATTTT.

V gene TRBV4-1 combines with J gene TRBJ2-7, with 10 bases fitting TRBD1. Germline values: CDR1 MGHRA, CDR2 YSYEKL. This CDR3 comprises 16 residues. Unmatched junction bases numbered 4, after V lost 2 bases and J lost 0 bases. Here the CDR3 reads CASSQLDRGNSYEQYF. The CDR3 DNA sequence: TGCGCCAGCAGCCAACTGGACAGGGGGAACTCCTACGAGCAGTACTTC.

V and J are TRBV12-3 or TRBV12-4 and TRBJ1-4; D unclear. The CDR3 sequence is 13 residues long. Trimming shortened V by 3 bases and J by 7 bases, and 9 bases separated the two germline ends. CDR3 sequence (DNA): TGTGCCAGCAGTTTCGCCGGCGGTGAAAAACTGTTTTTT. Protein sequence: CASSFAGGEKLFF.